The entry below gives a single TCR beta chain sequence along with its context. Its antigen is not identified. This may be a read error: a much more frequent sequence differs by one nucleotide. The record originates from a study of CD8+CD57+ T cells in acquired aplastic anemia. Study overall: Yields of DNA that came from sorted CD4+ and CD8+ cells averaged about 3.3 ug.

Findings and limits, study-wide: Roughly 28 was the count of CD8+ CDR3 sequences that patients shared with controls.

The CDR3 is 14 amino acids. The V gene's germline CDR1 is MNHNS and CDR2 SASEGT. Genomic DNA, serving as template, underwent TCR beta VDJ and CDR3 profiling. TCRdb fed the reads into MiXCR, producing one record per CDR3 protein. This sample carries 150,000 to 200,000 distinct CDR3 sequences, 48% of them seen once, and the ten largest clones take 8% to 10%. Patients who underwent sequencing had shown CD8+CD57+ cell expansion by flow cytometry. Diagnosis of severe acquired aplastic anemia applied to all patients. The blood sampling took place in patients who had so far received no therapy. The clonotype was recovered from a human donor with aplastic anemia. The sample consisted of sorted CD4+, CD8+, or CD8+CD57+ T cells (not recorded which) from PBMCs. V gene TRBV6-1 combines with J gene TRBJ2-1; no clear D gene. CDR3 DNA: TGTGCCAGCAGTACACGTGAATCCTGGGGTGAGCAGGTCTTC. This codes for CASSTRESWGEQVF.